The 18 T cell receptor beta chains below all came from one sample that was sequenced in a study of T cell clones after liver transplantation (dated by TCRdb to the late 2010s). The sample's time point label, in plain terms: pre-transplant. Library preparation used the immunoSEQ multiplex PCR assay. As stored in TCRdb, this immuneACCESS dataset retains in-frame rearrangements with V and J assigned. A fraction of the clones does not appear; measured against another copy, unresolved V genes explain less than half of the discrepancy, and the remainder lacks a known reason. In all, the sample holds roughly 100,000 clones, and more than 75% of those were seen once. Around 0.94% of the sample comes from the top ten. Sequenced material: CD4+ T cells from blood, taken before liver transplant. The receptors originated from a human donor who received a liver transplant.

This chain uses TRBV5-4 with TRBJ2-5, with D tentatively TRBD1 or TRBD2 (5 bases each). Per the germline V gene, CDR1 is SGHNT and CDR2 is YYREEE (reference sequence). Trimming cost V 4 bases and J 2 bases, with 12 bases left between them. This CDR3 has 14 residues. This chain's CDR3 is CASSRDVRQETQYF. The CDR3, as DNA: TGTGCCAGCAGCAGGGACGTCCGACAAGAGACCCAGTACTTC.

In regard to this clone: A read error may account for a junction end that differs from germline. In nucleotides, the CDR3 is TGTGCCAGCAGCCCCCCGGGGCAATACAGTGAGCAGTTCTTC. Protein product: CASSPPGQYSEQFF. V and J are TRBV28 and TRBJ2-1; D is perhaps TRBD1 or TRBD2 (5 bases each). Germline assignment: CDR1 MDHEN and CDR2 SYDVKM. The CDR3 sequence is 14 residues long.

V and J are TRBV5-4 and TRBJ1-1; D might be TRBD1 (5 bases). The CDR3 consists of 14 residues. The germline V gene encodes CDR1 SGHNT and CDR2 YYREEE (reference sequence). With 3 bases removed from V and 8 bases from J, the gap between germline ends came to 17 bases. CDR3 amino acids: CASSSRDPRGEAFF. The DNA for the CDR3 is TGTGCCAGCAGCTCGCGGGACCCTCGGGGCGAAGCTTTCTTT. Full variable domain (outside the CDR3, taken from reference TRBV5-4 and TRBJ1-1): ETGVTQSPTHLIKTRGQQVTLRCSSQSGHNTVSWYQQALGQGPQFIFQYYREEENGRGNFPPRFSGLQFPNYSSELNVNALELDDSALYLCASSSRDPRGEAFFGQGTRLTVV.

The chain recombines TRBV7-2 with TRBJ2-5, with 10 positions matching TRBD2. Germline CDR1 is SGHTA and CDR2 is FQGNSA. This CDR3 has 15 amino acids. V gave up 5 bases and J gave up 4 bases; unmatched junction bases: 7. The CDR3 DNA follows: TGTGCCAGCAGCCCTAGGAGCGGGGGGGCAGAGACCCAGTACTTC. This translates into CASSPRSGGAETQYF.

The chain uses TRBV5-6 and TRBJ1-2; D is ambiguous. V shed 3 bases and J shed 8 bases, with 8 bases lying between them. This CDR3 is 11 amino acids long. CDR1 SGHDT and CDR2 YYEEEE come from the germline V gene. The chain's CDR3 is CASSWASGYTF. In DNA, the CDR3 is TGTGCCAGCAGCTGGGCTTCCGGCTACACCTTC.

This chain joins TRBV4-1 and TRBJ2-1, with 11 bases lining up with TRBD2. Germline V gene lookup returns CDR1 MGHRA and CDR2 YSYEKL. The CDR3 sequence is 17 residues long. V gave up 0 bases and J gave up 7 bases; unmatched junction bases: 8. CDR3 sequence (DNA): TGCGCCAGCAGCCAAGATTCGACTAGCGGGATTGCGAATGAGCAGTTCTTC. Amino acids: CASSQDSTSGIANEQFF.

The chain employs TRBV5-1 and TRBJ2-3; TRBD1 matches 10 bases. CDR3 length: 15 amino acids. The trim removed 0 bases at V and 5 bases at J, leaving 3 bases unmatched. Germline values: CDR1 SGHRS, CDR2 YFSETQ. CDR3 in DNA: TGCGCCAGCAGCTTGGCGACAGGGGGCGAAGATACGCAGTATTTT. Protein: CASSLATGGEDTQYF.

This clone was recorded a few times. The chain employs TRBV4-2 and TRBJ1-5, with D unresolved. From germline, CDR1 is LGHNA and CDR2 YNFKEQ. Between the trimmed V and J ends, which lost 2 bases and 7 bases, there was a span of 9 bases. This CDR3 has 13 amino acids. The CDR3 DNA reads TGTGCCAGCAGCCAAAGGCCCAACCAGCCCCAGCATTTT. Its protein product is CASSQRPNQPQHF.

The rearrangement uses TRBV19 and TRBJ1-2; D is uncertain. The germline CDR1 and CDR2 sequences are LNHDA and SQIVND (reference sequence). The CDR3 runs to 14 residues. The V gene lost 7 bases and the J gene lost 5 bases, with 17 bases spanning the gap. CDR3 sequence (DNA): TGTGCCAGTACCAATCCCGGTTATGGGTATGGCTACACCTTC. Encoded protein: CASTNPGYGYGYTF.

CDR3 nucleotide sequence: TGTGCCAGCAGCTTCGGGACAGGAGGCACTGAAGCTTTCTTT. It yields the protein CASSFGTGGTEAFF. The chain links TRBV7-9 to TRBJ1-1, with 8 bases identical to TRBD1. The CDR3 runs to 14 residues. Per germline, CDR1 SEHNR and CDR2 FQNEAQ (reference sequence). The V gene end was trimmed by 3 bases and the J gene end by 4 bases; junction bases not matched to a gene: 4. Variable domain in full (rest from reference TRBV7-9 and TRBJ1-1): DTGVSQNPRHKITKRGQNVTFRCDPISEHNRLYWYRQTLGQGPEFLTYFQNEAQLEKSRLLSDRFSAERPKGSFSTLEIQRTEQGDSAMYLCASSFGTGGTEAFFGQGTRLTVV.

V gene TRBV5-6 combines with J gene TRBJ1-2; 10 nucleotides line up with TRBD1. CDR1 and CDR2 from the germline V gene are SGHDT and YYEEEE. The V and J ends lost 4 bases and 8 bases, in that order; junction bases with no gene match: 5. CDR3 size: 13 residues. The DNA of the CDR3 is TGTGCCAGCAGCCGACAGGGGGCAGGAGGCTACACCTTC. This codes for CASSRQGAGGYTF.

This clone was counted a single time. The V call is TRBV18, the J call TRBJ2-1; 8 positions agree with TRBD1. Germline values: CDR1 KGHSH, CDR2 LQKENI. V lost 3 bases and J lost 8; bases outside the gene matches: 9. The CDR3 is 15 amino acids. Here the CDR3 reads CASSPGQGNSDEQFF. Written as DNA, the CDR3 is TGTGCCAGCTCACCTGGACAGGGCAACTCGGATGAGCAGTTCTTC.

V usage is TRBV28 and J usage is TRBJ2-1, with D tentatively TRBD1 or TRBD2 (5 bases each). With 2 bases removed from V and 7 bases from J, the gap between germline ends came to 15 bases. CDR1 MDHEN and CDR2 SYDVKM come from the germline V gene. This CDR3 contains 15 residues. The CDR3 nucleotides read TGTGCCAGCAGTTTAAGGGGCGCGGGTGGTAATGAGCAGTTCTTC. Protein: CASSLRGAGGNEQFF.

CDR3 region: CASSPGASTGELFF. CDR3 nucleotide sequence: TGTGCCAGTAGTCCGGGGGCGAGCACCGGGGAGCTGTTTTTT. This rearrangement joins TRBV19 to TRBJ2-2; either TRBD1 or TRBD2 may fit D (6 bases each). CDR1 and CDR2 from the germline V gene are LNHDA and SQIVND (reference sequence). The V gene lost 5 bases and the J gene lost 4 bases, with 11 bases spanning the gap. This CDR3 is 14 amino acids long.

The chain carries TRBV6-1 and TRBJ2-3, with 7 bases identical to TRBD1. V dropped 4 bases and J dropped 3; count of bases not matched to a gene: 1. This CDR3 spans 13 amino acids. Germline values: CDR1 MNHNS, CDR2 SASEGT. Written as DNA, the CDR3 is TGTGCCAGCAGTGTGACAGGGACAGATACGCAGTATTTT. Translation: CASSVTGTDTQYF.

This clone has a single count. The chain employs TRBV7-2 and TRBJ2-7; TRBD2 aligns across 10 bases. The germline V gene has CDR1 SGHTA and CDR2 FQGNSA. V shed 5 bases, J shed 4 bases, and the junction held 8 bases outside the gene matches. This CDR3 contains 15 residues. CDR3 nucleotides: TGTGCCAGCAGCCCTCAGCGGGGGGGAAGATACGAGCAGTACTTC. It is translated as CASSPQRGGRYEQYF.

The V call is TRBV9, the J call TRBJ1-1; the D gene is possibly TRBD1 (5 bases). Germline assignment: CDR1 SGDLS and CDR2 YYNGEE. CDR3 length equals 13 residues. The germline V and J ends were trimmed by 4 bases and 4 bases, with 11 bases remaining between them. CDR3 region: CASSIRDGTEAFF. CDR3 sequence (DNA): TGTGCCAGCAGCATAAGGGACGGCACTGAAGCTTTCTTT.

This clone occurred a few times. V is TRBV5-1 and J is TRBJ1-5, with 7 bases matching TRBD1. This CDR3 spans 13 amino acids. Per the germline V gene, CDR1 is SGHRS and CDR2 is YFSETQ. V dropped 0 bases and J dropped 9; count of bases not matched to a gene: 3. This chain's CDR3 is CASSLDRGRPQHF. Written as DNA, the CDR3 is TGCGCCAGCAGCTTGGACAGGGGCAGGCCCCAGCATTTT.